This entry describes one T cell receptor (beta chain). TCRdb's copy holds only in-frame clones and misses some; the assay was immunoSEQ multiplex PCR. Of approximately 280,000 clones in the sample, over 85% were seen once. Cohort allocation depended upon clinical history that participants reported. Recovered participants had two consecutive negative NP/OP PCR tests, healthcare professional clearance, or symptom resolution. The data derive from a study of blood T cell repertoires in COVID-19. The wider study: Material from acute and convalescent COVID-19 was sourced from the United States, Italy and Spain. T cells, B-cell-depleted T cells, or PBMCs supplied cDNA or gDNA.

The sample comprised PBMCs or T cells enriched from blood (not recorded which). The TCR comes from an older woman who had recovered from COVID-19.

The CDR3 loop reads CASSFRLELSTDTQYF. The CDR3 DNA reads as TGCGCCAGCAGCTTTCGCCTCGAGCTGAGCACAGATACGCAGTATTTT. The J gene is TRBJ2-3, the V gene TRBV5-1; no reliable D call. CDR1 and CDR2 (germline): SGHRS, YFSETQ. CDR3 size: 16 residues. V was shortened by 2 bases and J by 0 bases, with 13 bases between the two germline ends. Full variable domain (missing parts from reference TRBV5-1 and TRBJ2-3): KAGVTQTPRYLIKTRGQQVTLSCSPISGHRSVSWYQQTPGQGLQFLFEYFSETQRNKGNFPGRFSGRQFSNSRSEMNVSTLELGDSALYLCASSFRLELSTDTQYFGPGTRLTVL.